This is a list of T cell receptor beta chains from one sample in a study of cytomegalovirus exposure and HLA in healthy donors. Produced via immunoSEQ multiplex PCR; TCRdb's table is partial and in-frame only. Of 55,000 to 75,000 clones in the sample, 70% to 75% were seen once. The sample consisted of PBMCs. These receptors originate from a man aged 25 to 40 in good health and CMV-seropositive. Each CDR3 is given with its conserved first and last residue. The D gene is left open where the match is weak. Expanded clones are given a class, and other clones once, few, many or no size at all.

j_gene | v_gene | d_gene | abundance | CDR3aa | CDR3nt
TRBJ2-7 | TRBV7-9 | TRBD2 | . | CASSLGSSGPYEQYF | TGTGCCAGCAGCTTAGGCTCTAGCGGACCCTACGAGCAGTACTTC
TRBJ1-1 | TRBV7-9 | . | . | CASSPLVGRDDTEAFF | TGTGCCAGCAGCCCACTGGTCGGCAGGGATGACACTGAAGCTTTCTTT
TRBJ1-1 | TRBV14 | . | once | CASSQRRTGLTEAFF | TGTGCCAGCAGCCAAAGACGCACAGGGTTAACTGAAGCTTTCTTT
TRBJ2-3 | TRBV7-9 | TRBD2 | . | CASSRIGLAGSDTQYF | TGTGCCAGCAGCCGAATAGGACTAGCGGGATCAGATACGCAGTATTTT
TRBJ2-5 | TRBV13 | TRBD2 | . | CASSPRGGLRETQYF | TGTGCCAGCAGCCCCCGGGGGGGCTTAAGGGAGACCCAGTACTTC
TRBJ2-2 | TRBV7-2 | TRBD1 | . | CASSRQGWYTGELFF | TGTGCCAGCAGCCGACAGGGATGGTACACCGGGGAGCTGTTTTTT
TRBJ1-1 | TRBV5-8 | . | few | CASTRRESNEAFF | TGTGCCAGCACCCGGCGGGAGTCAAATGAAGCTTTCTTT
TRBJ2-2 | TRBV4-2 | TRBD1 | . | CASSQGSRGIDYTGELFF | TGTGCCAGCAGCCAAGGCTCCAGGGGGATCGATTACACCGGGGAGCTGTTTTTT
TRBJ2-7 | TRBV4-3 | TRBD1 | . | CASSRDRGYEQYF | TGCGCCAGCTCCCGGGACAGGGGCTACGAGCAGTACTTC
TRBJ2-5 | TRBV4-3 | . | few | CASSRNYARETQYF | TGCGCCAGCAGTCGCAACTATGCCAGAGAGACCCAGTACTTC
TRBJ2-3 | TRBV5-4 | TRBD2 | . | CASSPAGGVWSTDTQYF | TGTGCCAGCAGCCCAGCGGGGGGGGTATGGAGCACAGATACGCAGTATTTT
TRBJ1-1 | TRBV9 | . | . | CASSLGHRDILTEAFF | TGTGCCAGCAGCCTCGGTCACAGGGATATATTAACTGAAGCTTTCTTT
TRBJ1-5 | TRBV18 | . | . | CASSPLRGGQPQHF | TGTGCCAGCTCACCATTAAGGGGTGGTCAGCCCCAGCATTTT
TRBJ2-3 | TRBV9 | TRBD2 | . | CASSGGAGGPDTQYF | TGTGCCAGCAGCGGGGGGGCGGGGGGCCCAGATACGCAGTATTTT
TRBJ1-5 | TRBV7-2 | . | . | CASSLGPSGARGPQHF | TGTGCCAGCAGCTTAGGGCCCAGCGGAGCCCGAGGTCCCCAGCATTTT
TRBJ2-3 | TRBV7-9 | TRBD2 | . | CASSWTSGGGDTQYF | TGTGCCAGCAGTTGGACTAGCGGGGGGGGAGATACGCAGTATTTT
TRBJ2-1 | TRBV27 | TRBD2 | . | CASSLLSSGNNEQFF | TGTGCCAGCAGTTTACTCTCTAGCGGCAACAATGAGCAGTTCTTC
TRBJ2-2 | TRBV12-5 | . | . | CASGWHAMLGPNTGELFF | TGTGCTAGTGGTTGGCATGCCATGCTGGGGCCGAACACCGGGGAGCTGTTTTTT
TRBJ1-1 | TRBV18 | . | . | CASSPPSVPNTEAFF | TGTGCCAGCTCACCACCGTCAGTCCCGAACACTGAAGCTTTCTTT
TRBJ1-5 | TRBV9 | TRBD1 | . | CASSGSYRGRTGNQPQHF | TGTGCCAGCAGCGGATCGTACAGGGGGCGGACGGGCAATCAGCCCCAGCATTTT
TRBJ1-4 | TRBV29-1 | TRBD1 | . | CSVTRDSSEKLFF | TGCAGCGTTACCCGGGACAGCTCTGAAAAACTGTTTTTT
TRBJ1-2 | TRBV10-3 | . | . | CAIKMDSSLIPNYGYTF | TGTGCCATCAAGATGGACAGCTCACTAATCCCTAACTATGGCTACACCTTC
TRBJ1-6 | TRBV11-2 | TRBD1 | . | CASSWPSGTVNSPLHF | TGTGCCAGCAGCTGGCCCTCCGGGACAGTTAATTCACCCCTCCACTTT
TRBJ2-1 | TRBV7-8 | . | . | CASSLARGAGEQFF | TGTGCCAGCAGCTTAGCCAGGGGGGCCGGAGAGCAGTTCTTC
TRBJ2-7 | TRBV14 | TRBD2 | . | CASSQVTGGFGNEQYF | TGTGCCAGCAGCCAAGTAACCGGGGGGTTTGGAAACGAGCAGTACTTC
TRBJ1-1 | TRBV5-4 | . | few | CASSWDKMNTEAFF | TGTGCCAGCAGCTGGGACAAGATGAACACTGAAGCTTTCTTT
TRBJ1-1 | TRBV30 | TRBD1 | . | CAWSLMGDRNTEAFF | TGTGCCTGGAGTCTAATGGGGGACAGGAACACTGAAGCTTTCTTT
TRBJ1-5 | TRBV27 | . | few | CASSFHIETFGQPQHF | TGTGCCAGCAGTTTTCACATAGAAACTTTCGGGCAGCCCCAGCATTTT
TRBJ2-1 | TRBV19 | . | once | CASSPVGRRGQNEQFF | TGTGCCAGTAGTCCCGTGGGACGGAGGGGTCAGAATGAGCAGTTCTTC
TRBJ1-1 | TRBV28 | . | . | CASKGGGAFF | TGTGCCAGCAAAGGGGGGGGAGCTTTCTTT
TRBJ2-3 | TRBV7-2 | . | . | CASSARGTDTQYF | TGTGCCAGCAGCGCTCGGGGCACAGATACGCAGTATTTT
TRBJ1-1 | TRBV5-1 | TRBD1 | few | CASSPRTGISEAFF | TGCGCCAGCAGCCCAAGGACAGGGATCAGTGAAGCTTTCTTT
TRBJ1-6 | TRBV28 | TRBD1 | . | CASSPYKGQGGSSYNSPLHF | TGTGCCAGCAGTCCGTACAAGGGACAGGGAGGGAGCTCCTATAATTCACCCCTCCACTTT
TRBJ2-3 | TRBV11-3 | . | . | CASSQNQIDTQYF | TGTGCCAGCAGCCAAAATCAAATAGATACGCAGTATTTT
TRBJ2-3 | TRBV6-5 | TRBD2 | many | CASSYSAGGTDTQYF | TGTGCCAGCAGTTACTCAGCGGGGGGTACAGATACGCAGTATTTT
TRBJ1-6 | TRBV27 | . | . | CASSSPTVLSSPLHF | TGTGCCAGCAGTTCTCCGACAGTATTAAGTTCACCCCTCCACTTT
TRBJ1-1 | TRBV27 | TRBD1 | . | CASRRDRAAEAFF | TGTGCCAGCAGGCGCGACAGGGCCGCTGAAGCTTTCTTT
TRBJ2-2 | TRBV27 | . | . | CASSLGLAQNTGELFF | TGTGCCAGCAGTTTAGGCCTAGCCCAGAACACCGGGGAGCTGTTTTTT
TRBJ2-1 | TRBV9 | . | . | CASSVAQASYNEQFF | TGTGCCAGCAGCGTAGCCCAGGCCTCCTACAATGAGCAGTTCTTC
TRBJ2-1 | TRBV15 | TRBD2 | . | CATSSGALYNEQFF | TGTGCCACCTCTAGCGGGGCGTTATACAATGAGCAGTTCTTC
TRBJ1-1 | TRBV5-1 | TRBD1 | few | CASSLPGQGTMNTEAFF | TGCGCCAGCAGCCTACCGGGACAGGGGACCATGAACACTGAAGCTTTCTTT
TRBJ2-7 | TRBV6-5 | . | . | CATRRRGADEQYF | TGTGCCACCCGCCGCCGCGGGGCCGACGAGCAGTACTTC
TRBJ1-4 | TRBV2 | TRBD1 | . | CASSDPTGVEKLFF | TGTGCCAGCAGTGATCCGACAGGGGTGGAAAAACTGTTTTTT